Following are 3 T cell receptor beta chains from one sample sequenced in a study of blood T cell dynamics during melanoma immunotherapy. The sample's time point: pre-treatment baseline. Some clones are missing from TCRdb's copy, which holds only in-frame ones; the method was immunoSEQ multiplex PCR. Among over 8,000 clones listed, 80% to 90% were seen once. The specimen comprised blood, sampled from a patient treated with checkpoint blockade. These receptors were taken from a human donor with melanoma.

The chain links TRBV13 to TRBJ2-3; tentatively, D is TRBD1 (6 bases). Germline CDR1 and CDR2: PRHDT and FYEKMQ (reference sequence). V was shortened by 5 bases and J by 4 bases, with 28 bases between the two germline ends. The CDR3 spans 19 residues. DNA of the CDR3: TGTGCCAGCAGCCCAGGGGTTTTAGATGGGGGCGTCCAGTCAGATACGCAGTATTTT. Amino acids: CASSPGVLDGGVQSDTQYF.

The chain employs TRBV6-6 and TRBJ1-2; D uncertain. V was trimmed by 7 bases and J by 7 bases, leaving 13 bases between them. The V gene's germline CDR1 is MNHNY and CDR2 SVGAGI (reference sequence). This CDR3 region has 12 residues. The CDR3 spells CASIRTSGGYTF. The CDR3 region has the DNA TGTGCCAGCATCCGGACTTCGGGTGGCTACACCTTC.

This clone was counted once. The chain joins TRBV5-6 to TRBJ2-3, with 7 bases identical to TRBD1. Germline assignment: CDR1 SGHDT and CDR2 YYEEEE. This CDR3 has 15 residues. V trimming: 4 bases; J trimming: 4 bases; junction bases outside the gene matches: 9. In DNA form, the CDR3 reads TGTGCCAGCAGCCCGGGGACAGCTACTCCAGATACGCAGTATTTT. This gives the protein CASSPGTATPDTQYF.